This T cell receptor beta chain was sequenced for a study of CD4 T cells in relation to SARS-CoV-2 and coronaviruses. The unexposed donors gave CD4+ T cells in about 2010-2019, prior to COVID-19. Isolation of CD4+ T cells took place after less than twelve days in culture. V lost 6 bases, J lost 5 bases, and 9 bases stayed unmatched. Germline V gives CDR1 ENHRY, CDR2 SYGVKD. The CDR3 has 15 amino acids. TCRdb's table, derived via immunoSEQ multiplex PCR, lists solely in-frame clones and lacks some. The data hold about 24,000 clones, with about 76% observed a single time. Notes on this clone: Antigen: not known.

The sequence derives from a human donor in good health. Source material: CD4+ T cells from PBMCs, cultured in vitro. This sequence joins TRBV10-3 and TRBJ2-1; 8 bases match TRBD2. The CDR3 reads CAISGRASDDNEQFF. CDR3 DNA: TGTGCCATCAGCGGGAGGGCCTCCGACGACAATGAGCAGTTCTTC.